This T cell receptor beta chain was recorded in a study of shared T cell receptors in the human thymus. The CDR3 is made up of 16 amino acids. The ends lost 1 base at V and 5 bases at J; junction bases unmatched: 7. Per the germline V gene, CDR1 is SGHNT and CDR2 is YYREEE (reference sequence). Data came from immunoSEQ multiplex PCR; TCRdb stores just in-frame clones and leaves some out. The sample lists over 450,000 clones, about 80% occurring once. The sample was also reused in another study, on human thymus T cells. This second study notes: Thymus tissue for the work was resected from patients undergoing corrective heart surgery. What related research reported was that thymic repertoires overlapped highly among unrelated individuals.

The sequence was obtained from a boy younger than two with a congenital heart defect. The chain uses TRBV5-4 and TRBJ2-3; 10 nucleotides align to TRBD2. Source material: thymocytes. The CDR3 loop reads CASSLSTSGMVDTQYF. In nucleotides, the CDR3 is TGTGCCAGCAGCTTGTCCACTAGCGGGATGGTAGATACGCAGTATTTT.